The TCR beta chain described here comes from a study of blood T cell repertoires in COVID-19. Generated by immunoSEQ multiplex PCR, the TCRdb table keeps only in-frame clones and is missing some. The sample contains approximately 70,000 clones, about four fifths of which appear only once. This CDR3 spans 15 amino acids. Trimming removed 8 bases from V and 6 bases from J; junction bases left unmatched: 14. Germline V lookup: CDR1 SNHLY, CDR2 FYNNEI. J is TRBJ2-7 and V is TRBV2; 9 positions match TRBD1. The specimen was peripheral blood. The source of this sequence is a woman aged 55-75 years with acute or convalescent COVID-19. The CDR3 sequence is CASGASGTGSSEQYF. CDR3 coding DNA: TGTGCCAGCGGTGCCAGTGGGACAGGGAGTAGCGAGCAGTACTTC. The complete variable domain, with remaining parts taken from reference TRBV2 and TRBJ2-7, reads EPEVTQTPSHQVTQMGQEVILRCVPISNHLYFYWYRQILGQKVEFLVSFYNNEISEKSEIFDDQFSVERPDGSNFTLKIRSTKLEDSAMYFCASGASGTGSSEQYFGPGTRLTVT.